These 8 T cell receptor beta chains originate from one sample sequenced in a study of beta chain features in type 1 diabetes. Study results and limitations: All four CD4+ subsets of Type 1 diabetes patients contained TCRB CDR3s that were moderately but significantly shorter.

Since all of the isolated RNA was reverse transcribed, expressed TCRB transcripts were what got sequenced. Here immunoSEQ multiplex PCR was the method, and the copy in TCRdb shows in-frame clones only, minus some. The repertoire includes more than 250,000 clones, roughly 20% of them detected once, and roughly 0.028% sits in the top ten. These receptors are not linked to any known antigen. Specimen: naive CD4+ T cells from blood. All receptors come from a woman between 40 and 55 years old with type 1 diabetes.

This clone was seen only a few times. The chain combines TRBV7-2 with TRBJ2-2; TRBD1 is a possible D gene (5 bases). V lost 1 base, J lost 5 bases, and 11 bases lay in between. The CDR3 length is 15 residues. Germline loops: CDR1 SGHTA, CDR2 FQGNSA. CDR3 in DNA: TGTGCCAGCAGCTTAGTCACAGGTTTGACCGGGGAGCTGTTTTTT. Its translation is CASSLVTGLTGELFF.

This clone was counted only a few times. The chain has TRBV7-6 and TRBJ1-3; 9 nucleotides line up with TRBD1. CDR1 SGHVS and CDR2 FNYEAQ come from the germline V gene. The CDR3 contains 17 residues. Trimming at V came to 4 bases and at J to 3 bases, leaving 10 bases not matched to a gene. CDR3 in amino acids: CASSYVLQGAVGNTIYF. CDR3 nucleotides: TGTGCCAGCAGCTACGTCCTACAGGGGGCCGTTGGAAACACCATATATTTT.

A few counts support this clone. This chain joins TRBV4-3 and TRBJ1-4; 10 bases line up with TRBD1. The ends lost 0 bases at V and 10 bases at J; junction bases unmatched: 11. Germline CDR1 LGHNA, CDR2 YSLEER. The CDR3 contains 17 residues. The DNA for the CDR3 is TGCGCCAGCAGCCAAGATGATTCCGGGACAGGGGAGGGAAAACTGTTTTTT. It specifies CASSQDDSGTGEGKLFF.

V and J are TRBV21-1 and TRBJ2-5; TRBD1, as called in the table, went unchecked against the DNA. TRBV21-1 corresponds to a pseudogene. The CDR3 totals 14 residues. CDR3 residues: CASSKGTQGVTQYF. The CDR3 DNA sequence: TGTGCCAGCAGCAAAGGGACACAGGGTGTGACCCAGTACTTC.

The rearrangement uses TRBV29-1 and TRBJ1-1; no firm D call. The CDR3 is 11 amino acids. Germline CDR1 and CDR2: SQVTM and ANQGSEA. The germline V and J ends were trimmed by 7 bases and 1 base, with 7 bases remaining between them. CDR3 in amino acids: CSGRQNTEAFF. CDR3 DNA: TGCAGCGGAAGACAGAACACTGAAGCTTTCTTT.

The chain links TRBV5-1 to TRBJ1-6; 9 bases match TRBD1. Germline CDR1 SGHRS, CDR2 YFSETQ. CDR3 length equals 14 residues. Germline trimming cut 4 bases from V and 9 bases from J; bases unmatched to any gene: 5. CDR3 DNA sequence: TGCGCCAGCAGCGTGGGACAGGGAGGTTCACCCCTCCACTTT. This sequence encodes CASSVGQGGSPLHF. Looking up the rest from reference TRBV5-1 and TRBJ1-6 gives the full variable domain: KAGVTQTPRYLIKTRGQQVTLSCSPISGHRSVSWYQQTPGQGLQFLFEYFSETQRNKGNFPGRFSGRQFSNSRSEMNVSTLELGDSALYLCASSVGQGGSPLHFGNGTRLTVT.

This clone has a handful of counts. This chain connects TRBV28 to TRBJ1-2; possible D gene TRBD1, 5 bases. Germline V gene sequence: CDR1 MDHEN, CDR2 SYDVKM. The V end was cut by 1 base, the J end by 7 bases, with 19 bases between. CDR3 size: 16 residues. The CDR3 DNA reads TGTGCCAGCAGTTTATCGGAAACAGGCTACGGGGGTGGCTACACCTTC. Protein product: CASSLSETGYGGGYTF.

The V and J genes are TRBV15 and TRBJ2-7; 8 nucleotides align to TRBD1. This CDR3 region has 16 residues. The V gene end was trimmed by 0 bases and the J gene end by 5 bases; junction bases not matched to a gene: 9. Per the germline V gene, CDR1 is LNHNV and CDR2 is YYDKDF (reference sequence). CDR3: CATSRDSGTGRNEQYF. Here the CDR3 DNA reads TGTGCCACCAGCAGAGATAGTGGGACAGGAAGGAACGAGCAGTACTTC.